This T cell receptor beta chain was retrieved from a study of blood T cell repertoires in COVID-19. On the study more broadly: Researchers got acute and convalescent COVID-19 samples from the United States, Italy and Spain. PBMCs, B-cell-depleted T cells, or T cells provided the cDNA or gDNA that made up the material.

How the authors handled the data: Amplifying reference gene primers gave estimates of nucleated cell counts. Sequencing was performed with immunoSEQ multiplex PCR; in TCRdb, only in-frame clones are kept and a portion is missing. That table is the source of V, J and clone size, and D and trimming were worked out from the DNA. This sample carries fewer than 250,000 clones, roughly 89% of them seen once, and the ten largest clones take 2.5% to 3%. The study recruited people aged 18 to 89 years across around 24 US areas. Sequenced sample: PBMCs or T cells enriched from blood (not recorded which). This TCR was sampled from a woman younger than 45 with acute COVID-19.

As DNA, the CDR3 is TGCGCCAGCAGCCAGAAGCGGGGGGGGAAAAACATTCAGTACTTC. Its translation: CASSQKRGGKNIQYF. The chain uses TRBV4-1 and TRBJ2-4; 10 nucleotides agree with TRBD2. The CDR3 loop spans 15 amino acids. V shed 3 bases, J shed 4 bases, and the junction held 3 bases outside the gene matches. Looked up from germline, CDR1 is MGHRA and CDR2 is YSYEKL.